This TCR beta chain was profiled in a study of identifying expanded T cells in peripheral blood. For this clone: Its antigen is unidentified.

Generated by immunoSEQ multiplex PCR, the TCRdb table keeps only in-frame clones and is missing some. The table shows about 110,000 clones, with 88% occurring only once. Collection occurred without any documented infections or immune events in donors. Study-wide points: Roughly two-week clone count variance significantly increased as total template count grew. Roughly 1.1 clones differed between technical replicates, versus around 15 and 18 over time.

The junction had 9 bases not matched to a gene; V was cut back by 6 bases and J by 4 bases. CDR1 and CDR2 (germline): ENHRY, SYGVKD. The CDR3 covers 15 residues. This TCR was sampled from a person aged 18 to 70 in good health. The chain couples TRBV10-3 to TRBJ2-1; TRBD2 matches at 7 bases. Sequencing was carried out using blood. The CDR3 DNA is TGTGCCATCAGACCCTCCGGGACTACTTACAATGAGCAGTTCTTC. Translating gives CAIRPSGTTYNEQFF.